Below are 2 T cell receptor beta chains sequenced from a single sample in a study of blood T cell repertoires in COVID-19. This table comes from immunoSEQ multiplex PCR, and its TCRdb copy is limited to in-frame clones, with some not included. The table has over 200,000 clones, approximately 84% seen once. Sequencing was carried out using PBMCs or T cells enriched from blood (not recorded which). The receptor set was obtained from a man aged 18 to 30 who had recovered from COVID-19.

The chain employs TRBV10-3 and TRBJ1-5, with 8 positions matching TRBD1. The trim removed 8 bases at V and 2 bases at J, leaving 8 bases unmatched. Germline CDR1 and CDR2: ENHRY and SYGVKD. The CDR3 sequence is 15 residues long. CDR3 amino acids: CAIRQGLEGNQPQHF. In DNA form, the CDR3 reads TGTGCCATCCGACAGGGGCTGGAGGGCAATCAGCCCCAGCATTTT.

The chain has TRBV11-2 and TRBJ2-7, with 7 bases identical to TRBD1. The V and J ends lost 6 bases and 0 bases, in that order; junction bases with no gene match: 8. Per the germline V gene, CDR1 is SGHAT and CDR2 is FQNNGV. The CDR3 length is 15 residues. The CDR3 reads CASRRSPGGSYEQYF. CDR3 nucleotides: TGTGCCAGCAGAAGGTCGCCAGGGGGCTCCTACGAGCAGTACTTC.